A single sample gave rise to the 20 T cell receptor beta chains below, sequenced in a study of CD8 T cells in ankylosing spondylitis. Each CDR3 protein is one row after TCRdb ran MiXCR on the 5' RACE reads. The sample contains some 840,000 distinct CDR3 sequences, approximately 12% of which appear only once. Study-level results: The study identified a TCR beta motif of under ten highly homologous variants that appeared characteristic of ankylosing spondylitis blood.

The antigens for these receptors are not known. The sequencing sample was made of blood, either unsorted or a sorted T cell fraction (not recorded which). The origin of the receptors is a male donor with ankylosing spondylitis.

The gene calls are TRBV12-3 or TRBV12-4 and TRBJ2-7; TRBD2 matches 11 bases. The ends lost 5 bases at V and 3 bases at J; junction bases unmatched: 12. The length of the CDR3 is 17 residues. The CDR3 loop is CASSRRPSLAGGYEQYF. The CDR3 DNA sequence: TGTGCCAGCAGTCGACGTCCCTCGCTAGCGGGGGGCTACGAGCAGTACTTC.

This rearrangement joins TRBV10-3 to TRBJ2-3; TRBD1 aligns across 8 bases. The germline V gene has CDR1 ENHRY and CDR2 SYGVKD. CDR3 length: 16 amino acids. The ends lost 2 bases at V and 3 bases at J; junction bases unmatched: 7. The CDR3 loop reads CAISEAQGARTDTQYF. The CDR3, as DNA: TGTGCCATCAGTGAGGCTCAGGGGGCGCGGACAGATACGCAGTATTTT.

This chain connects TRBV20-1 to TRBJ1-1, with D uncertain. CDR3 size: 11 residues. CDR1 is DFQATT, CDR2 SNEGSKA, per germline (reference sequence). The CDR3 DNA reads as TGCAACCCCCGCCGGGTTACTGAAGCTTTCTTT. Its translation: CNPRRVTEAFF.

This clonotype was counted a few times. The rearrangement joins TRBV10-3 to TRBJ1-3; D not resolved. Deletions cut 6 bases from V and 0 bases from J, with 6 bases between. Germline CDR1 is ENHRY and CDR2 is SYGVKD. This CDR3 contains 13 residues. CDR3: CAIRSSSGNTIYF. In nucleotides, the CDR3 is TGTGCCATCAGGAGCTCCTCTGGAAACACCATATATTTT.

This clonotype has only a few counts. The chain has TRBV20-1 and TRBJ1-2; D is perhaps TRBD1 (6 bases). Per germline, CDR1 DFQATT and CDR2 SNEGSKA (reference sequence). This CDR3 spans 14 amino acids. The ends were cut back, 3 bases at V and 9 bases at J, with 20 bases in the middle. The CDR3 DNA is TGCAGTGCTAGGCAAGGGGGACAAAGAAGTAGCTACACCTTC. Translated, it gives CSARQGGQRSSYTF.

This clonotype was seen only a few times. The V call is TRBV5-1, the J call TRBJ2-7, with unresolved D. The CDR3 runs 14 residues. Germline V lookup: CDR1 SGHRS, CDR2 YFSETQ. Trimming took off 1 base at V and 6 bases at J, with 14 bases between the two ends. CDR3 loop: CASSLWTPQTEQYF. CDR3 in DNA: TGCGCCAGCAGCTTGTGGACGCCCCAAACCGAGCAGTACTTC.

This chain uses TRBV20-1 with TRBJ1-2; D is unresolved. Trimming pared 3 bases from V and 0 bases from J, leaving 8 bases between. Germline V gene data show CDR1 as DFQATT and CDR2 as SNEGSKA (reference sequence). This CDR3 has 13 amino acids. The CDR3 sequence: CSASYRPNYGYTF. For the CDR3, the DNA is TGCAGTGCTAGCTATAGACCTAACTATGGCTACACCTTC.

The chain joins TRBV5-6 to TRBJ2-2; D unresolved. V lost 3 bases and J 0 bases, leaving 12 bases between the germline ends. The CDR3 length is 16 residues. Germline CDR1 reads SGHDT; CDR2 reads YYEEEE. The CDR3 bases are TGTGCCAGCAGCTACCTATTTGCGGCGAACACCGGGGAGCTGTTTTTT. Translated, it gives CASSYLFAANTGELFF.

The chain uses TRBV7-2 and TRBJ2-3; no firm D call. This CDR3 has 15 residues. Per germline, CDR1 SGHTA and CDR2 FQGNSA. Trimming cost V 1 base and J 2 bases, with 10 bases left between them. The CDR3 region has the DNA TGTGCCAGCAGCTTAGGTGGGCTCCACACAGATACGCAGTATTTT. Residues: CASSLGGLHTDTQYF.

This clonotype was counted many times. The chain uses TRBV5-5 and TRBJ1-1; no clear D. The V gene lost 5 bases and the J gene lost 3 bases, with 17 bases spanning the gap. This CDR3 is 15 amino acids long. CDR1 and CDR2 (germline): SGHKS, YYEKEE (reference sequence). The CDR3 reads CASRPWRHTDTEAFF. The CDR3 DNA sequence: TGTGCCAGCAGGCCCTGGAGACATACTGACACTGAAGCTTTCTTT.

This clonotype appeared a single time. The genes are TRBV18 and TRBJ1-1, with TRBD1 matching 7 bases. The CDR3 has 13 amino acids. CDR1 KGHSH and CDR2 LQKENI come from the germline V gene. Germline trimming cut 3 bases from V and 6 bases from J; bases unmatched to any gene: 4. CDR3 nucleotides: TGTGCCAGCTCACCCGGGACAGACCCTGAAGCTTTCTTT. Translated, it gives CASSPGTDPEAFF.

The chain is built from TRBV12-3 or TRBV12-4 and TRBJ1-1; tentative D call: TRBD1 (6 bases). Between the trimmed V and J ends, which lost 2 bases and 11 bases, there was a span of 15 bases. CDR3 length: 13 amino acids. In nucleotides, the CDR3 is TGTGCCAGCAGTTTAAGGGGGGCTGTGATGGCTTTCTTT. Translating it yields CASSLRGAVMAFF.

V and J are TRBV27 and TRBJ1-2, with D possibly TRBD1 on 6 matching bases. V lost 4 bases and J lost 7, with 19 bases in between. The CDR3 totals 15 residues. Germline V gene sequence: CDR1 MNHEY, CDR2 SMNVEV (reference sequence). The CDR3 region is CASSYNWRQATGYTF. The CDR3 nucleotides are TGTGCCAGCAGTTATAATTGGCGACAGGCAACTGGCTACACCTTC.

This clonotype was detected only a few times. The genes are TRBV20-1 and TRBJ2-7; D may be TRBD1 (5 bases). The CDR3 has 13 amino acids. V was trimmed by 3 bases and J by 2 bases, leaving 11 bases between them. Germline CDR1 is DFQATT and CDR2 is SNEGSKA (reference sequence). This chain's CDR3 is CSARPRATYEQYF. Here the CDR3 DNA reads TGCAGTGCTAGGCCCAGGGCCACCTACGAGCAGTACTTC.

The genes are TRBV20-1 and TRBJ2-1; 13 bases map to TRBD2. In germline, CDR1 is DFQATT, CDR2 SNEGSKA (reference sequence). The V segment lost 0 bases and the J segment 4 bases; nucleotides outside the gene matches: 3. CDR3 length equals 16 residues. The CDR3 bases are TGCAGTGCTAGAGATGAACTAGCGGGGGGGTACAATGAGCAGTTCTTC. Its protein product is CSARDELAGGYNEQFF.

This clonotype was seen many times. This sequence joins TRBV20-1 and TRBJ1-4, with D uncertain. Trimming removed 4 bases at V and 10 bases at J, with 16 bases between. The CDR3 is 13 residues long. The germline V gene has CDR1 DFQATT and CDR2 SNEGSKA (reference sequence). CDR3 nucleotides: TGCAGTGCTAAGAATAATTGGGCAGGAAAACTGTTTTTT. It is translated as CSAKNNWAGKLFF.

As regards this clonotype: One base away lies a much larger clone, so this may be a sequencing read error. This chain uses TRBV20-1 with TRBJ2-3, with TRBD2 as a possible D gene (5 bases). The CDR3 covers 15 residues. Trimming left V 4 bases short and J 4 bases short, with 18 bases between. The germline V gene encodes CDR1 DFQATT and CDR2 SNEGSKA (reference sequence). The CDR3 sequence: CSAKVDFIPADTQYF. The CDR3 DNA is TGCAGTGCTAAAGTGGACTTTATCCCGGCAGATACGCAGTATTTT.

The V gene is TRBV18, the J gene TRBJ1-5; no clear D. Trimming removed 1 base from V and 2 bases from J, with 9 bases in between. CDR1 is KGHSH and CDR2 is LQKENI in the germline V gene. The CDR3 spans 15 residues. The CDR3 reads CASSPQAMGNQPQHF. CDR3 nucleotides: TGTGCCAGCTCACCACAAGCCATGGGCAATCAGCCCCAGCATTTT.

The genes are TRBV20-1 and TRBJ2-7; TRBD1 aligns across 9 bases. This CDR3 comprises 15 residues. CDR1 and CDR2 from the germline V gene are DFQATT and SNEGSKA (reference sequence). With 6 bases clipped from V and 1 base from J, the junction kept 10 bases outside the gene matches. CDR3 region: CSAREPDRGSYEQYF. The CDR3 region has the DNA TGCAGTGCGCGCGAACCGGACAGGGGTTCCTACGAGCAGTACTTC.

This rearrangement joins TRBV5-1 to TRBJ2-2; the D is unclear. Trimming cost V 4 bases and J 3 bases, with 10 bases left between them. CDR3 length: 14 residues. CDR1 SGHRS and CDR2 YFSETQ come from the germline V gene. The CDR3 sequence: CASSPPADTGELFF. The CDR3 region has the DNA TGCGCCAGCAGCCCACCCGCGGACACCGGGGAGCTGTTTTTT.